A selection of T cell receptor beta chains follows, all from one sample in a study of T cell repertoires in cytomegalovirus infection. TCRdb re-derived calls from the reads in MiXCR, one entry per CDR3 protein. Of fewer than 350,000 distinct CDR3 sequences in the sample, roughly 29% are singletons; the top ten hold 20%. No antigen has been identified for these receptors. The sample was cultured PBMCs, taken from culture after CMV antigen stimulation. Source of these receptors: a human donor in good health (CMV status not recorded). Some clones in this sample may be carry-over from other donors' samples. CDR3s include the opening cysteine and the closing phenylalanine or tryptophan. D genes are given only for firm matches. Expanded clones are given a class, and other clones once, few, many or no size at all.

size: -; D: TRBD2; V: TRBV6-2/TRBV6-3; J: TRBJ2-2; DNA: TGTGCCAGCAGGTTAGCGGGAGTGCGTACCGGGGAGCTGTTTTTT; CDR3: CASRLAGVRTGELFF
size: -; D: TRBD1; V: TRBV28; J: TRBJ1-2; DNA: TGTGCCAGCAGTTCGGGGACAGGGGGGAACTATGGCTACACCTTC; CDR3: CASSSGTGGNYGYTF
size: once; D: -; V: TRBV4-1; J: TRBJ1-3; DNA: TGCGCCAGCAGCCATCAGGGAGGAAACACCATATATTTT; CDR3: CASSHQGGNTIYF
size: few; D: TRBD1; V: TRBV12-3/TRBV12-4; J: TRBJ1-3; DNA: TGTGCCAGCAGTTTAGGGGACAGGGTTAACACCATATATTTT; CDR3: CASSLGDRVNTIYF
size: -; D: TRBD2; V: TRBV6-2/TRBV6-3; J: TRBJ2-1; DNA: TGTGCCAGCAATCACCCGGGACTAGCGGGAGGTACTGAGTGGAATGAGCAGTTCTTC; CDR3: CASNHPGLAGGTEWNEQFF
size: -; D: TRBD1; V: TRBV6-8; J: TRBJ2-7; DNA: TGTGCCAGCAGTTACGGGACAGCTTTGTTCTACGAGCAGTACTTC; CDR3: CASSYGTALFYEQYF
size: -; D: TRBD1; V: TRBV12-3/TRBV12-4; J: TRBJ1-3; DNA: TGTGCCAGCAGGGGACAGAACTCTGGAAACACCATATATTTT; CDR3: CASRGQNSGNTIYF
size: many; D: -; V: TRBV7-2; J: TRBJ1-5; DNA: TGTGCCAGCAGCCCACGGGTCCCAAATCAGCCCCAGCATTTT; CDR3: CASSPRVPNQPQHF
size: many; D: -; V: TRBV7-9; J: TRBJ1-2; DNA: TGTGCCAGCAGTCCAGGACAGAGCCAAACAACCGCTAACTATGGCTACACCTTC; CDR3: CASSPGQSQTTANYGYTF
size: -; D: TRBD1; V: TRBV20-1; J: TRBJ2-2; DNA: TGCAGTGCTCGGAAGCTACAGGGGTTCGGGGAGCTGTTTTTT; CDR3: CSARKLQGFGELFF
size: -; D: -; V: TRBV24-1; J: TRBJ2-5; DNA: TGTGCCACCAGTGCTATGGGACTCACAGAGACCCAGTACTTC; CDR3: CATSAMGLTETQYF
size: few; D: -; V: TRBV7-9; J: TRBJ2-5; DNA: TGTGCCAGCAGCTTGAGGACTAAACAAGAGACCCAGTACTTC; CDR3: CASSLRTKQETQYF
size: many; D: TRBD1; V: TRBV7-2; J: TRBJ2-7; DNA: TGTGCCAGCAGCTCCCTAGGGGGCCCCTCCTACGAGCAGTACTTC; CDR3: CASSSLGGPSYEQYF
size: few; D: TRBD2; V: TRBV6-5; J: TRBJ2-5; DNA: TGTGCCAGCAGTCAGCCCGGGACTAGCGGCTCCCAGTACTTC; CDR3: CASSQPGTSGSQYF
size: few; D: -; V: TRBV9; J: TRBJ1-5; DNA: TGTGCCAGCAGCGGGGACATCTACAGCAATCAGCCCCAGCATTTT; CDR3: CASSGDIYSNQPQHF
size: few; D: -; V: TRBV6-6; J: TRBJ1-4; DNA: TGTGCCAGCAGTTACCGGCAGGAAGATGAAAAACTGTTTTTT; CDR3: CASSYRQEDEKLFF
size: -; D: -; V: TRBV19; J: TRBJ1-2; DNA: TGTGCCAGTAGTATAACTGGGGGCAGGGGTAAGGATGGCTACACCTTC; CDR3: CASSITGGRGKDGYTF
size: few; D: -; V: TRBV12-3/TRBV12-4; J: TRBJ1-5; DNA: TGTGCCAGCACCGCCGGTACATACAACAATCAGCCCCAGCATTTT; CDR3: CASTAGTYNNQPQHF
size: -; D: -; V: TRBV11-2; J: TRBJ1-1; DNA: TGTGCCAGCAGCTCTCCGAGGGGGGCTCAGGCTTTCTTT; CDR3: CASSSPRGAQAFF
size: -; D: -; V: TRBV7-9; J: TRBJ1-3; DNA: TGTGCCAGCAGCTCCCCTAGGGTTGGACAGCACTCTGGAAACACCATATATTTT; CDR3: CASSSPRVGQHSGNTIYF
size: many; D: TRBD2; V: TRBV7-3; J: TRBJ2-5; DNA: TGTGCCACCGGGACTAGCGGGGTCGTGTCGGAAGAGACCCAGTACTTC; CDR3: CATGTSGVVSEETQYF
size: few; D: TRBD1; V: TRBV28; J: TRBJ1-6; DNA: TGTGCCAGCAGTTCCCTCGGGACAGGGGGCGAACCCCTCCACTTT; CDR3: CASSSLGTGGEPLHF
size: few; D: TRBD1; V: TRBV12-3/TRBV12-4; J: TRBJ1-5; DNA: TGTGCCAGCAGGACAGGGACTAGCAATCAGCCCCAGCATTTT; CDR3: CASRTGTSNQPQHF
size: few; D: TRBD2; V: TRBV4-2; J: TRBJ2-5; DNA: TGTGCCAGCAGCCGCAAAGGGGGACTAGCGGGAGGAAGGGGCCAAGAGACCCAGTACTTC; CDR3: CASSRKGGLAGGRGQETQYF
size: few; D: -; V: TRBV6-5; J: TRBJ2-1; DNA: TGTGCCAGCAGCCGCCAAAAGGGTTCGTGGGAGTGGGGTGAGCAGTTCTTC; CDR3: CASSRQKGSWEWGEQFF
size: few; D: -; V: TRBV7-6; J: TRBJ2-1; DNA: TGTGCCAGCAGCTTAGCAGGGGGAAGCGAGCAGTTCTTC; CDR3: CASSLAGGSEQFF
size: many; D: TRBD2; V: TRBV7-3; J: TRBJ2-1; DNA: TGTGCCAGCAGCTCGGGGACTAGCGGATACAATGAGCAGTTCTTC; CDR3: CASSSGTSGYNEQFF
size: -; D: -; V: TRBV15; J: TRBJ1-1; DNA: TGTGCCACCAGCAGAGCTATGGACACGAACACTGAAGCTTTCTTT; CDR3: CATSRAMDTNTEAFF
size: few; D: -; V: TRBV5-1; J: TRBJ2-2; DNA: TGCGCCAGCAGCTCCGACGACCCCGCAACCGCCGAGCTGTTTTTT; CDR3: CASSSDDPATAELFF
size: many; D: -; V: TRBV5-6; J: TRBJ1-2; DNA: TGTGCCAGCAGCTTGGATAGGACCCGAATGGACTATGGCTACACCTTC; CDR3: CASSLDRTRMDYGYTF
size: -; D: -; V: TRBV7-9; J: TRBJ1-4; DNA: TGTGCCAGCAGCTTTAAGATCAGGGGTGATGGTTTTGTTGAAAAACTGTTTTTT; CDR3: CASSFKIRGDGFVEKLFF
size: few; D: -; V: TRBV19; J: TRBJ1-1; DNA: TGTGCCAGTAGTATTGGGGTCGGCGGCACTGAAGCTTTCTTT; CDR3: CASSIGVGGTEAFF
size: -; D: TRBD1; V: TRBV6-2/TRBV6-3; J: TRBJ1-5; DNA: TGTGCCACCCGACAGGGAAATCAGCCCCAGCATTTT; CDR3: CATRQGNQPQHF
size: -; D: -; V: TRBV12-3/TRBV12-4; J: TRBJ2-2; DNA: TGTGCCAGCACCTTGAGGAGGTACACCGGGGAGCTGTTTTTT; CDR3: CASTLRRYTGELFF
size: -; D: -; V: TRBV7-9; J: TRBJ2-3; DNA: TGTGCCAGCAGCAGCCTGATGCCAGATACGCAGTATTTT; CDR3: CASSSLMPDTQYF